These 26 T cell receptor beta chains were all obtained from the same sample, sequenced in a study of shared clonotypes between healthy human individuals. Only in-frame clones appear in the TCRdb table, and some are missing; sequencing was by immunoSEQ multiplex PCR. The repertoire holds 550,000 to 700,000 clones, with around 73% as singletons. The sample comprised memory CD4+ T cells sorted from blood. Documented subset: CD45RA-negative fraction. The origin of the receptors is a woman aged 25 to 39 in good health.

The chain combines TRBV6-6 with TRBJ1-3, with D unclear. The CDR3 contains 15 residues. Looked up from germline, CDR1 is MNHNY and CDR2 is SVGAGI (reference sequence). V lost 8 bases and J 0 bases, leaving 14 bases between the germline ends. CDR3 region: CASAYGRPSGNTIYF. CDR3 coding DNA: TGTGCCAGCGCCTACGGCAGGCCCTCTGGAAACACCATATATTTT.

The gene calls are TRBV7-9 and TRBJ1-5; D is possibly TRBD1 (5 bases). V was clipped by 5 bases and J by 7 bases, with 15 bases between them. Germline assignment: CDR1 SEHNR and CDR2 FQNEAQ (reference sequence). CDR3 length: 14 residues. The CDR3 DNA reads as TGTGCCAGCAGCCCCGGGGGGGTCGGACAGCCCCAGCATTTT. Translation: CASSPGGVGQPQHF.

The chain recombines TRBV2 with TRBJ2-2; TRBD2 agrees at 10 bases. Per germline, CDR1 SNHLY and CDR2 FYNNEI. V was clipped by 0 bases and J by 8 bases; unmatched bases: 6. The CDR3 is 16 amino acids. The CDR3 here is CASSEAGLAGAGELFF. The CDR3, as DNA: TGTGCCAGCAGTGAAGCGGGCCTAGCGGGAGCTGGGGAGCTGTTTTTT.

The rearrangement joins TRBV29-1 to TRBJ2-7; 8 bases map to TRBD2. Germline lookup yields CDR1 SQVTM and CDR2 ANQGSEA. The CDR3 loop spans 14 amino acids. J lost 3 bases, V lost 6 bases, and 10 bases had no gene match. The CDR3 is CSVLRLANGYEQYF. The CDR3 DNA reads as TGCAGCGTCCTGAGACTAGCGAACGGCTACGAGCAGTACTTC.

This rearrangement joins TRBV11-2 to TRBJ1-5, with unresolved D. In germline, CDR1 is SGHAT, CDR2 FQNNGV. V was shortened by 5 bases and J by 6 bases, with 8 bases between the two germline ends. The length of the CDR3 is 12 residues. CDR3 protein: CASSNEGQPQHF. DNA for the CDR3: TGTGCCAGCAGCAACGAAGGTCAGCCCCAGCATTTT.

This sequence joins TRBV19 and TRBJ1-4; the D is unclear. The CDR3 spans 17 residues. Per germline, CDR1 LNHDA and CDR2 SQIVND (reference sequence). With 3 bases removed from V and 0 bases from J, the gap between germline ends came to 14 bases. CDR3 sequence: CASSMTLGIATNEKLFF. CDR3 bases: TGTGCCAGTAGTATGACGTTGGGGATTGCAACTAATGAAAAACTGTTTTTT.

This chain joins TRBV11-2 and TRBJ2-7, with 7 bases matching TRBD1. Germline V CDR1 and CDR2: SGHAT, FQNNGV. The CDR3 is made up of 15 amino acids. V lost 2 bases and J lost 4; bases outside the gene matches: 8. This CDR3 reads CASSLSLLQGYEQYF. The CDR3 nucleotides are TGTGCCAGCAGCTTATCACTCTTACAGGGGTACGAGCAGTACTTC. Full variable domain (remainder filled in from reference TRBV11-2 and TRBJ2-7): EAGVAQSPRYKIIEKRQSVAFWCNPISGHATLYWYQQILGQGPKLLIQFQNNGVVDDSQLPKDRFSAERLKGVDSTLKIQPAKLEDSAVYLCASSLSLLQGYEQYFGPGTRLTVT.

The chain joins TRBV7-9 to TRBJ1-1; D not resolved. Germline V CDR1 and CDR2: SEHNR, FQNEAQ (reference sequence). The CDR3 sequence is 13 residues long. V was cut by 3 bases and J by 10 bases, with 15 bases left in between. CDR3 sequence reads: CASSLMSENSAFF. CDR3 nucleotide sequence: TGTGCCAGCAGCTTGATGTCCGAAAACTCAGCTTTCTTT.

The chain joins TRBV6-6 to TRBJ1-5; 7 nucleotides agree with TRBD1. Germline V gene sequence: CDR1 MNHNY, CDR2 SVGAGI (reference sequence). Germline trimming cut 6 bases from V and 2 bases from J; bases unmatched to any gene: 4. The CDR3 is 14 amino acids. CDR3 loop: CASRRGQGNQPQHF. The DNA of the CDR3 is TGTGCCAGCAGAAGAGGACAGGGCAATCAGCCCCAGCATTTT.

V is TRBV6-6 and J is TRBJ1-5; D gene unclear. CDR3 length: 13 residues. The ends were cut back, 6 bases at V and 1 base at J, with 7 bases in the middle. Germline assignment: CDR1 MNHNY and CDR2 SVGAGI (reference sequence). CDR3 bases: TGTGCCAGCAGGCGGTTAAGCAATCAGCCCCAGCATTTT. Encoded protein: CASRRLSNQPQHF.

This clone was seen at least ten times. The chain has TRBV11-2 and TRBJ2-7; tentative D call: TRBD2 (5 bases). CDR1 and CDR2 (germline): SGHAT, FQNNGV. The CDR3 is made up of 12 amino acids. V was shortened by 5 bases and J by 2 bases, with 7 bases between the two germline ends. The CDR3 DNA reads TGTGCCAGCAGCCCTAGCCCCTACGAGCAGTACTTC. It specifies CASSPSPYEQYF.

J is TRBJ1-1 and V is TRBV29-1, with a possible D match to TRBD1 (6 bases). Trimming removed 7 bases from V and 4 bases from J, with 16 bases in between. The CDR3 is 13 residues long. Per germline, CDR1 SQVTM and CDR2 ANQGSEA. This CDR3 is CSAFPGGGTEAFF. The CDR3 DNA is TGCAGCGCTTTCCCGGGGGGCGGCACTGAAGCTTTCTTT.

J is TRBJ1-3 and V is TRBV28; D is perhaps TRBD1 (6 bases). The CDR3 contains 14 residues. Per germline, CDR1 MDHEN and CDR2 SYDVKM. Trimming shortened V by 6 bases and J by 2 bases, and 11 bases separated the two germline ends. The CDR3 loop is CASRFGGAGNTIYF. Written as DNA, the CDR3 is TGTGCCAGCAGATTCGGGGGCGCTGGAAACACCATATATTTT.

V gene TRBV30 combines with J gene TRBJ2-5, with a possible D match to TRBD1 (7 bases). The CDR3 has 15 amino acids. With 3 bases removed from V and 4 bases from J, the gap between germline ends came to 18 bases. In germline, CDR1 is GTSNPN, CDR2 SVGIG (reference sequence). The CDR3 protein is CAWSAGYQGGETQYF. The DNA for the CDR3 is TGTGCCTGGAGCGCCGGGTACCAGGGGGGAGAGACCCAGTACTTC.

The V gene is TRBV6-5, the J gene TRBJ1-5; D is unclear. This CDR3 has 12 residues. Germline CDR1 MNHEY, CDR2 SVGAGI. Trimming left V 2 bases short and J 7 bases short, with 6 bases between. CDR3 residues: CASSYGKQPQHF. The CDR3 DNA sequence: TGTGCCAGCAGTTACGGGAAGCAGCCCCAGCATTTT.

A word on this clone: Germline is not matched at one junction end, which may reflect a read error. This chain links TRBV7-2 with TRBJ2-3, with TRBD1 as a possible D gene (6 bases). Germline lookup yields CDR1 SGHTA and CDR2 FQGNSA. This CDR3 has 18 amino acids. CDR3 sequence reads: CASSPGAFGGGRTDMQYF. The DNA for the CDR3 is TGTGCCAGCAGCCCAGGGGCCTTTGGGGGCGGTCGCACAGATATGCAGTATTTT.

This clone occurred a few times. The CDR3 here is CASSEGSNPYNEQFF. As DNA, the CDR3 is TGTGCCAGCAGTGAAGGCTCGAACCCCTACAATGAGCAGTTCTTC. The chain employs TRBV25-1 and TRBJ2-1; D gene unclear. Trimming removed 2 bases at V and 2 bases at J, with 10 bases between. Germline CDR1 reads MGHDK; CDR2 reads SYGVNS. The CDR3 has 15 residues.

The chain recombines TRBV6-5 with TRBJ2-7; D possibly corresponds to TRBD2 (5 bases). This CDR3 is 12 amino acids long. Germline lookup yields CDR1 MNHEY and CDR2 SVGAGI. V lost 4 bases, J lost 7 bases, and 11 bases lay in between. The CDR3 nucleotides read TGTGCCAGCAGTTGGGGAGCCGGGGAGCAGTACTTC. Encoded protein: CASSWGAGEQYF.

The gene calls are TRBV4-1 and TRBJ2-7; possible D gene TRBD2, 5 bases. Germline loops: CDR1 MGHRA, CDR2 YSYEKL. V lost 3 bases, J lost 5 bases, and 14 bases lay in between. CDR3 size: 14 residues. CDR3 in amino acids: CASSHATGTHEQYF. As DNA, the CDR3 is TGCGCCAGCAGCCACGCAACGGGAACCCACGAGCAGTACTTC.

The chain employs TRBV27 and TRBJ2-3; D is unclear. In germline, CDR1 is MNHEY, CDR2 SMNVEV (reference sequence). The CDR3 totals 13 residues. V lost 2 bases, J lost 5 bases, and 8 bases lay in between. The CDR3 coding sequence is TGTGCCAGCAGTTTACTTGGGGTAGATACGCAGTATTTT. This sequence encodes CASSLLGVDTQYF.

The chain couples TRBV2 to TRBJ2-4; TRBD1 aligns across 9 bases. The length of the CDR3 is 13 residues. V lost 7 bases to trimming and J lost 7 bases; unmatched junction nucleotides: 5. Germline CDR1 is SNHLY and CDR2 is FYNNEI. The CDR3 reads CASKGQGPNIQYF. As DNA, the CDR3 is TGTGCCAGCAAGGGACAGGGACCGAACATTCAGTACTTC.

The rearrangement links TRBV9 to TRBJ2-1; no clear D. The V end lost 0 bases, the J end lost 2 bases, and 12 bases lay between the germline ends. Germline-derived CDR1 and CDR2 are SGDLS and YYNGEE. CDR3 length equals 16 residues. This CDR3 reads CASSVAEYTPYNEQFF. CDR3 in DNA: TGTGCCAGCAGCGTAGCGGAGTACACCCCCTACAATGAGCAGTTCTTC.

This chain links TRBV18 with TRBJ2-2; 7 positions agree with TRBD1. The CDR3 length is 15 residues. Germline assignment: CDR1 KGHSH and CDR2 LQKENI. V shed 6 bases and J 1 base; nucleotides not matched to a gene: 5. The CDR3 sequence: CASSPRDRNTGELFF. DNA for the CDR3: TGTGCCAGCTCTCCCCGGGACAGGAACACCGGGGAGCTGTTTTTT.

The chain employs TRBV9 and TRBJ2-5; D remains ambiguous. Germline loops: CDR1 SGDLS, CDR2 YYNGEE. The CDR3 sequence is 13 residues long. The V end was cut by 4 bases, the J end by 4 bases, with 11 bases between. CDR3 residues: CASSPRTAETQYF. DNA for the CDR3: TGTGCCAGCAGCCCCAGGACCGCAGAGACCCAGTACTTC.

The V gene is TRBV4-1, the J gene TRBJ1-4; TRBD1 agrees at 7 bases. CDR1 is MGHRA, CDR2 YSYEKL, per germline. There are 15 residues in the CDR3. With V trimmed by 5 bases and J by 0 bases, 3 bases remained unmatched. CDR3 loop: CASSDRVATNEKLFF. The CDR3 coding sequence is TGCGCCAGCAGCGACAGGGTTGCAACTAATGAAAAACTGTTTTTT.

The J gene is TRBJ2-7, the V gene TRBV28; 8 nucleotides match TRBD2. The CDR3 runs to 15 residues. Unmatched junction bases numbered 12, after V lost 5 bases and J lost 6 bases. From germline, CDR1 is MDHEN and CDR2 SYDVKM. The CDR3 region has the DNA TGTGCCAGCAGTCCCGGGGGAAGCGGGAGCATCGAGCAGTACTTC. It translates to CASSPGGSGSIEQYF.